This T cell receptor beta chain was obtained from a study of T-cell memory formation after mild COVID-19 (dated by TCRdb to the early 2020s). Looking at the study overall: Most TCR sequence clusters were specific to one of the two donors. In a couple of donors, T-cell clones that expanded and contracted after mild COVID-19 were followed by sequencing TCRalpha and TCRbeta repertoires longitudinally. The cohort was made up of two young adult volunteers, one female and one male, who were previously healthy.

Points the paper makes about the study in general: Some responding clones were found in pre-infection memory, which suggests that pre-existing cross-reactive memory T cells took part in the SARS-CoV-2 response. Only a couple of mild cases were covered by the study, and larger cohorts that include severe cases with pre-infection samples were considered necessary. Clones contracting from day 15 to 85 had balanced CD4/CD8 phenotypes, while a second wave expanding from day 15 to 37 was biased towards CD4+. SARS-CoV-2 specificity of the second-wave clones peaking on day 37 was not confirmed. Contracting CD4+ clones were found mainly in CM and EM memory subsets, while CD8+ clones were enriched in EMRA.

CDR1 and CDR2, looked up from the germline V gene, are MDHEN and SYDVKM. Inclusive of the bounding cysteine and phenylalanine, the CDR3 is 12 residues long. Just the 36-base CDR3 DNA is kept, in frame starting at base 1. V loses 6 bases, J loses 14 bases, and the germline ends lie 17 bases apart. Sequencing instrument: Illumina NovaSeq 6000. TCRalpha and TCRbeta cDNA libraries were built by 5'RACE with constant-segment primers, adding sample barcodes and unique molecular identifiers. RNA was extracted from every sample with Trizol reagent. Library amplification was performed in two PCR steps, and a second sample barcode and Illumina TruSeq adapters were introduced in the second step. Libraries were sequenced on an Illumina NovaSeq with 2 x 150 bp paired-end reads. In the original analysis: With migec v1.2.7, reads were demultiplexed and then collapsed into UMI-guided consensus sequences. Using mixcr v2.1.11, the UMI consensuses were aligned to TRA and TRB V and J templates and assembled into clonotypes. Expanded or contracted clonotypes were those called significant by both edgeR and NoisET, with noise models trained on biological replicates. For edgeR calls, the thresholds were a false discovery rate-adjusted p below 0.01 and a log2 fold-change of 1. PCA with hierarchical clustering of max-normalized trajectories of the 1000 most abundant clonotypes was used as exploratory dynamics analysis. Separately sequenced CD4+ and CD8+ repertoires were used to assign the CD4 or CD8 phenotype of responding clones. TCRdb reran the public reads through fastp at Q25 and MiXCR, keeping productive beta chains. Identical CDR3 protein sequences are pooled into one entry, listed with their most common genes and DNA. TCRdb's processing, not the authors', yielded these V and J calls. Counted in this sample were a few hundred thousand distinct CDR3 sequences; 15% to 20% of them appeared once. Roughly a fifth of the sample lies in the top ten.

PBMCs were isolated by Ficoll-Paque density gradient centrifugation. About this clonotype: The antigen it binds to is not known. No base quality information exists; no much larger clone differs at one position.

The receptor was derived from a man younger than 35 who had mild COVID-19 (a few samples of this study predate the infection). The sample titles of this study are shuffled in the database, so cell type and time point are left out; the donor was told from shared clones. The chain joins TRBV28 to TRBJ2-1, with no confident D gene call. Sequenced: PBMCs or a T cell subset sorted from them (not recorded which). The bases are TGTGCCAGCAGCCCGTGGGATCCGATGGAGTTCTTC. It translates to CASSPWDPMEFF.